What follows is one T cell receptor beta chain and its context. This clonotype was detected a few times. The specificity of this receptor is unknown. Within one base of it there is no much larger clone, and no base qualities were kept. These data originate in a study of post-analysis software for immune sequencing data (dated by TCRdb to 2013 to 2016). For the study in its entirety: The recorded disease courses included relapsing-remitting, secondary progressive and progressive-relapsing multiple sclerosis, and some patients had no subtype annotation. The patient repertoires were set against 11 previously published healthy control repertoires from donors whose ages ranged from roughly 6 to 25 years. A subset of samples was prepared in parallel using single-end sample barcoding, then pooled and co-amplified after Illumina adapter ligation. Paper-wide results and their limitations: Normalized Chao1 diversity was significantly lower in multiple sclerosis patients than controls, suggesting substantial peripheral T-cell clonal expansion. The multiple sclerosis patient group was slightly younger than the control group. Significantly higher frequencies in patients than in controls were found for roughly 5 TRBV segments, including TRBV5-6, TRBV5-1 and TRBV20-1. Direct clustering with F measure revealed strong co-clustering of samples prepared in the same batch, which led to a batch-effect correction.

From its cysteine to its phenylalanine, the CDR3 spans 15 amino acids. Kept here is only the CDR3 DNA, which spans 45 bases and is read in frame from base 1. V lost 5 bases and J lost 1 base, and the count of bases not matched to a germline gene is 8. The germline V gene (reference sequence) yields DFQATT for CDR1 and SNEGSKA for CDR2. To demonstrate the VDJtools post-analysis software, the study profiled TCR beta repertoires from the peripheral blood of around 13 young patients with multiple sclerosis. Multiple sclerosis patients were children and adolescents aged about 6 to 17 years. Library creation used PCR. Sequencing instrument: Illumina HiSeq 2500. To reduce PCR and sequencing biases, unique molecular identifiers were incorporated into the TCR beta cDNA libraries. Per 1 to 10 million input T cells, 500,000 or so cDNA molecules were obtained, such that each molecule approximated one T cell. The patient libraries were prepared and sequenced with the same protocol used for the earlier healthy control dataset. Within a given batch, samples were prepared together, multiplexed and sequenced on the same HiSeq lane. Under the source paper's analysis protocol: Raw barcoded reads were processed with MIGEC, and single-read molecular identifier groups were discarded before consensus assembly and CDR3 extraction. Clonotype tables were post-analysed with VDJtools, and diversity was normalized by down-sampling all datasets to the smallest sample size. In repertoire overlap clustering, CDR3 amino acid sequences, but not nucleotide sequences, were matched to correct batch-related cross-sample contamination. TCRdb cleaned the public reads at Q25 with fastp, built clones with MiXCR and kept in-frame beta chains. One record per CDR3 amino acid sequence lists the most common genes and DNA. TCRdb's processing, not the authors' own work, is the source of the V and J calls. Within this sample are hundreds of thousands of distinct CDR3 sequences, with around 27% of them counted one time only. The leading ten clones occupy roughly 0.53% of the sample.

The chain employs TRBV20-1 and TRBJ2-1; 7 central nucleotides agree with TRBD2. Material for sequencing was blood. The origin of this receptor is a girl aged 5 to 17 with multiple sclerosis. CDR3 protein: CSASLRGSSYNEQFF. The sequenced DNA is TGCAGTGCTTCCCTGCGGGGGAGTTCCTACAATGAGCAGTTCTTC.